The TCR beta chain described here comes from a study of human T cells and chemical hapten exposure. Whole-study context: Patients received weekly diphenylcyclopropenone doses to the scalp throughout the approximately 25-week study. Study-level points and caveats: Against controls, expanded TCRs gave rise to significantly more large CDR3 similarity clusters. Alopecia in the donors means their immune response may deviate from healthy people's.

TCRdb reprocessed the RACE reads with MiXCR, giving one entry per CDR3 protein. The top ten clones hold about 1.2% of a sample with roughly 38,000 distinct CDR3 sequences, about 7.4% of them seen once. This clonotype occurred many times. What it binds is unknown. Time point denoted: pre-sensitization, week 0. The treatment is: therapeutic diphenylcyclopropenone sensitization with weekly scalp DPC. RNA extraction used unfractionated whole blood as the source of total RNA. Germline loops: CDR1 SGHTA, CDR2 FQGTGA. The CDR3 has 13 amino acids. Trimming stripped 2 bases from V and 7 bases from J, with 9 bases between.

The source was whole blood, collected in connection with sensitization to the hapten diphenylcyclopropenone (DPC). This clonotype was sampled from a woman between 45 and 60 years old with alopecia areata. Some clones in this sample may be carry-over from other donors' samples. The chain joins TRBV7-3 to TRBJ2-1, with D unclear. The CDR3: CASSLQALNEQFF. The CDR3 DNA reads as TGTGCCAGCAGCTTACAGGCTCTTAATGAGCAGTTCTTC.